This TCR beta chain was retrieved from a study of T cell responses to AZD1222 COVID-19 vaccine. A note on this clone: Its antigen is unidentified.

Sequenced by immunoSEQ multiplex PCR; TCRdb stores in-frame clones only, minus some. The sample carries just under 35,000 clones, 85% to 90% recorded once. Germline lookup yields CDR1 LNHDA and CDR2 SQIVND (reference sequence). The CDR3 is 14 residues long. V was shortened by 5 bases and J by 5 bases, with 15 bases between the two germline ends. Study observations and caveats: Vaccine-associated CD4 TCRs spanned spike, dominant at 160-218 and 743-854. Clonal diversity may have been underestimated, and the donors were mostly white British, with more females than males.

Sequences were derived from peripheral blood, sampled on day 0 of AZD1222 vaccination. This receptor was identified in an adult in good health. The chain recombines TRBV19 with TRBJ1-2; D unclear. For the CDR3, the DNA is TGTGCCAGTAGTCTCGGGAGGGAGAAATATGGCTACACCTTC. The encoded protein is CASSLGREKYGYTF.